The 28 T cell receptor beta chains below all came from one sample that was sequenced in a study of OX40 agonist ivuxolimab in advanced cancers. Using immunoSEQ multiplex PCR, the repertoire was profiled, and TCRdb retains in-frame clones only, with some absent. The sample holds around 31,000 clones, about nine tenths seen once. The input for sequencing was CD4+ or CD8+ T cells sorted from blood, taken in a trial of the OX40 agonist ivuxolimab. These receptors came from an adult with an advanced solid tumor such as melanoma, head and neck, liver or kidney cancer.

This chain connects TRBV7-2 to TRBJ2-7; 8 bases are a match to TRBD2. The CDR3 is 15 residues long. Germline assignment: CDR1 SGHTA and CDR2 FQGNSA. J was trimmed by 2 bases and V by 1 base; bases with no gene match: 4. In DNA, the CDR3 is TGTGCCAGCAGCTTAGGAGCGGGAGACGCCTACGAGCAGTACTTC. It translates to CASSLGAGDAYEQYF.

Only one count was recorded for this clone. The gene calls are TRBV4-1 and TRBJ2-1; D call uncertain. Germline V lookup: CDR1 MGHRA, CDR2 YSYEKL. V was cut by 0 bases and J by 3 bases, with 15 bases left in between. The CDR3 runs to 17 residues. This chain's CDR3 is CASSQDEAPLLYNEQFF. The CDR3 DNA is TGCGCCAGCAGCCAAGATGAAGCCCCCCTCCTCTACAATGAGCAGTTCTTC.

The chain combines TRBV29-1 with TRBJ2-2; 7 bases are shared with TRBD1. This CDR3 region has 13 residues. V was clipped by 4 bases and J by 2 bases; unmatched bases: 1. CDR1 is SQVTM and CDR2 is ANQGSEA in the germline V gene. CDR3 sequence reads: CSVVGGNTGELFF. The CDR3 DNA follows: TGCAGCGTTGTAGGGGGCAACACCGGGGAGCTGTTTTTT.

This clone was counted a single time. This chain uses TRBV4-1 with TRBJ2-5, with D perhaps being TRBD1 or TRBD2 (5 bases each). Germline CDR1 and CDR2: MGHRA and YSYEKL. V lost 4 bases to trimming and J lost 3 bases, with 12 bases between them. The CDR3 loop spans 14 amino acids. The DNA of the CDR3 is TGCGCCAGCAGCCCTAGGGGACGAGAAGAGACCCAGTACTTC. Its protein product is CASSPRGREETQYF.

This clone was counted a single time. This rearrangement joins TRBV5-3 to TRBJ2-7, with 7 bases that match TRBD1. TRBV5-3 belongs to the ORF category, with a function that is uncertain. The CDR3 is 13 residues long. With 8 bases clipped from V and 5 bases from J, the junction kept 10 bases outside the gene matches. The CDR3 region is CASSPTGVDEQYF. For the CDR3, the DNA is TGTGCCAGCAGCCCCACAGGGGTAGACGAGCAGTACTTC.

The genes are TRBV7-9 and TRBJ1-1, with D perhaps matching TRBD1 (5 bases). This CDR3 is 14 amino acids long. The V end was cut by 1 base, the J end by 0 bases, with 6 bases between. Germline assignment: CDR1 SEHNR and CDR2 FQNEAQ (reference sequence). For the CDR3, the DNA is TGTGCCAGCAGCTTAGGACAGATGAACACTGAAGCTTTCTTT. Encoded protein: CASSLGQMNTEAFF.

The genes are TRBV27 and TRBJ1-1; the D gene is possibly TRBD1 (5 bases). Looked up from germline, CDR1 is MNHEY and CDR2 is SMNVEV (reference sequence). Trimming took 5 bases from V and 4 from J, leaving 11 bases between them. This CDR3 comprises 13 residues. CDR3 residues: CASSPSRGTEAFF. As DNA, the CDR3 is TGTGCCAGCAGTCCCTCTAGGGGCACTGAAGCTTTCTTT.

The J gene is TRBJ2-7, the V gene TRBV28; no clear D gene. The CDR3 spans 13 residues. V lost 5 bases and J lost 2, with 10 bases in between. The V gene's germline CDR1 is MDHEN and CDR2 SYDVKM. The CDR3 sequence: CASSEVGAYEQYF. Here the CDR3 DNA reads TGTGCCAGCAGTGAAGTGGGTGCCTACGAGCAGTACTTC.

This chain connects TRBV9 to TRBJ1-6; D might be TRBD1 (5 bases). In germline, CDR1 is SGDLS, CDR2 YYNGEE. V was trimmed by 0 bases and J by 7 bases, leaving 11 bases between them. The CDR3 has 15 amino acids. CDR3 coding DNA: TGTGCCAGCAGCGTAGAGGCAGGGCCGAATTCACCCCTCCACTTT. Its protein is CASSVEAGPNSPLHF.

The chain recombines TRBV19 with TRBJ1-2; D not certain. Per the germline V gene, CDR1 is LNHDA and CDR2 is SQIVND (reference sequence). The CDR3 covers 13 residues. The V end was cut by 3 bases, the J end by 2 bases, with 7 bases between. The CDR3 nucleotides are TGTGCCAGTAGTATCTCGGGAAACTATGGCTACACCTTC. It translates to CASSISGNYGYTF. Full variable domain (rest looked up from reference TRBV19 and TRBJ1-2): DGGITQSPKYLFRKEGQNVTLSCEQNLNHDAMYWYRQDPGQGLRLIYYSQIVNDFQKGDIAEGYSVSREKKESFPLTVTSAQKNPTAFYLCASSISGNYGYTFGSGTRLTVV.

The chain uses TRBV13 and TRBJ2-3; 7 nucleotides align to TRBD2. Per the germline V gene, CDR1 is PRHDT and CDR2 is FYEKMQ (reference sequence). With V trimmed by 3 bases and J by 1 base, 10 bases remained unmatched. The CDR3 extends over 17 amino acids. CDR3 in DNA: TGTGCCAGCAGCTTTTTCGAAGGGAGGGTGGGCACAGATACGCAGTATTTT. Translating it yields CASSFFEGRVGTDTQYF.

The rearrangement links TRBV5-1 to TRBJ1-1; D gene unclear. V was pared by 4 bases and J by 0 bases, with 10 bases between. There are 14 residues in the CDR3. The germline CDR1 and CDR2 sequences are SGHRS and YFSETQ. The CDR3 sequence is CASSPTDLNTEAFF. DNA for the CDR3: TGCGCCAGCAGCCCAACAGATTTGAACACTGAAGCTTTCTTT.

This chain joins TRBV7-9 and TRBJ2-1; 8 bases are a match to TRBD1. Per germline, CDR1 SEHNR and CDR2 FQNEAQ (reference sequence). J lost 6 bases, V lost 5 bases, and 9 bases had no gene match. CDR3 length equals 15 residues. The CDR3 spells CASSQGASHGNEQFF. The CDR3 bases are TGTGCCAGCAGCCAGGGGGCTAGCCATGGCAATGAGCAGTTCTTC.

The chain links TRBV2 to TRBJ2-7, with D unclear. CDR3 length: 10 amino acids. Trimming stripped 8 bases from V and 6 bases from J, with 8 bases between. Germline assignment: CDR1 SNHLY and CDR2 FYNNEI. The CDR3 protein is CASGFGEQYV. CDR3 coding DNA: TGTGCCAGCGGATTTGGCGAGCAGTACGTC.

The V and J genes are TRBV19 and TRBJ2-1; D gene unclear. CDR1 and CDR2 (germline): LNHDA, SQIVND (reference sequence). CDR3 length equals 14 residues. V was trimmed by 6 bases and J by 8 bases, leaving 17 bases between them. The CDR3, as DNA: TGTGCCAGTAGCCAGAAAGGGTGGGGTGATGAGCAGTTCTTC. It codes for CASSQKGWGDEQFF.

This clone appeared a single time. The CDR3 nucleotides read TGCAGCGTTGAGGGAGGACCGGGAGTCTCCTACGAGCAGTACTTC. Amino acid sequence: CSVEGGPGVSYEQYF. The gene calls are TRBV29-1 and TRBJ2-7; D perhaps matches TRBD2 (6 bases). V lost 3 bases, J lost 0 bases, and 15 bases lay in between. Germline lookup yields CDR1 SQVTM and CDR2 ANQGSEA. CDR3 length: 15 residues.

This clone was seen a few times. CDR3 protein: CASSWTASYQPQHF. The CDR3 DNA is TGTGCCAGCAGCTGGACAGCCAGCTATCAGCCCCAGCATTTT. The J gene is TRBJ1-5, the V gene TRBV11-2, with D possibly TRBD1 on 6 matching bases. Germline values: CDR1 SGHAT, CDR2 FQNNGV. The CDR3 has 14 residues. V shed 4 bases and J shed 5 bases, with 12 bases lying between them. Full variable domain (outside the CDR3, taken from reference TRBV11-2 and TRBJ1-5): EAGVAQSPRYKIIEKRQSVAFWCNPISGHATLYWYQQILGQGPKLLIQFQNNGVVDDSQLPKDRFSAERLKGVDSTLKIQPAKLEDSAVYLCASSWTASYQPQHFGDGTRLSIL.

The chain uses TRBV7-9 and TRBJ2-1; the match to TRBD2 covers 7 bases. The germline gives CDR1 SEHNR, CDR2 FQNEAQ (reference sequence). V shed 4 bases and J 7 bases; nucleotides not matched to a gene: 10. The CDR3 spans 15 residues. This CDR3 is CASSWTGGWSNEQFF. CDR3 nucleotide sequence: TGTGCCAGCAGCTGGACGGGGGGTTGGTCAAATGAGCAGTTCTTC.

The chain employs TRBV5-1 and TRBJ2-5; the D gene could be TRBD1 or TRBD2 (5 bases each). Germline-derived CDR1 and CDR2 are SGHRS and YFSETQ. This CDR3 is built from 15 residues. V was shortened by 3 bases and J by 0 bases, with 12 bases between the two germline ends. CDR3 in amino acids: CASSSPGRHQETQYF. The CDR3 nucleotides are TGCGCCAGCAGCTCGCCGGGACGCCACCAAGAGACCCAGTACTTC.

V usage is TRBV15 and J usage is TRBJ1-2, with 10 bases aligning to TRBD1. J gave up 4 bases and V 5 bases, and 7 bases lay outside the gene matches. Germline values: CDR1 LNHNV, CDR2 YYDKDF (reference sequence). The CDR3 covers 15 residues. CDR3 region: CATSEGQGYGYGYTF. The CDR3 DNA reads TGTGCCACCAGCGAGGGACAGGGGTACGGCTATGGCTACACCTTC.

The genes are TRBV28 and TRBJ1-1; D ambiguous. The V gene lost 3 bases and the J gene lost 1 base, with 6 bases spanning the gap. From germline, CDR1 is MDHEN and CDR2 SYDVKM. CDR3 size: 13 residues. CDR3 coding DNA: TGTGCCAGCAGTTTCGGGGAGAACACTGAAGCTTTCTTT. Encoded protein: CASSFGENTEAFF.

The V call is TRBV7-9, the J call TRBJ1-1, with a tentative D call TRBD1 (6 bases). The CDR3 runs 15 residues. Between the trimmed V and J ends, which lost 2 bases and 6 bases, there was a span of 16 bases. Per the germline V gene, CDR1 is SEHNR and CDR2 is FQNEAQ (reference sequence). The CDR3, as DNA: TGTGCCAGCAGCTTACTGGACAGCACTCGGGCTGAAGCTTTCTTT. It yields the protein CASSLLDSTRAEAFF.

This clone was found once. This sequence joins TRBV28 and TRBJ2-7, with TRBD2 matching over 8 bases. The CDR3 consists of 15 residues. V shed 5 bases and J 1 base; nucleotides not matched to a gene: 7. The germline V gene has CDR1 MDHEN and CDR2 SYDVKM. For the CDR3, the DNA is TGTGCCAGCAGTCGTTGGTTAGCGGGGTCCTACGAGCAGTACTTC. It encodes CASSRWLAGSYEQYF.

The chain joins TRBV7-2 to TRBJ2-5; D possibly corresponds to TRBD1 (6 bases). Per germline, CDR1 SGHTA and CDR2 FQGNSA. The CDR3 is 15 amino acids. Trimming pared 5 bases from V and 0 bases from J, leaving 13 bases between. CDR3 residues: CASSEWTEYQETQYF. The CDR3 nucleotides are TGTGCCAGCAGCGAATGGACAGAGTACCAAGAGACCCAGTACTTC.

The chain links TRBV5-6 to TRBJ1-2; D gene uncertain. CDR3 length: 12 residues. Per the germline V gene, CDR1 is SGHDT and CDR2 is YYEEEE. With 3 bases removed from V and 8 bases from J, the gap between germline ends came to 11 bases. The CDR3 sequence: CASSWRTIGYTF. CDR3 nucleotide sequence: TGTGCCAGCAGCTGGAGAACTATCGGCTACACCTTC.

This rearrangement joins TRBV9 to TRBJ2-1, with no clear D. This CDR3 has 16 residues. Germline CDR1 reads SGDLS; CDR2 reads YYNGEE. The V gene lost 0 bases and the J gene lost 4 bases, with 14 bases spanning the gap. Here the CDR3 reads CASSVVDPPIYNEQFF. The DNA for the CDR3 is TGTGCCAGCAGCGTAGTGGACCCTCCGATATACAATGAGCAGTTCTTC.

The rearrangement joins TRBV5-6 to TRBJ1-2; 12 bases are shared with TRBD1. CDR1 is SGHDT and CDR2 is YYEEEE in the germline V gene. Unmatched junction bases numbered 9, after V lost 4 bases and J lost 8 bases. The CDR3 runs to 15 residues. CDR3 in DNA: TGTGCCAGCAGCCCAGGGGACAGGGGGCTTGAAGGCTACACCTTC. Its protein is CASSPGDRGLEGYTF.

The rearrangement uses TRBV2 and TRBJ1-4, with D perhaps TRBD1 (5 bases). V lost 10 bases and J 6 bases, leaving 18 bases between the germline ends. Germline assignment: CDR1 SNHLY and CDR2 FYNNEI. The CDR3 has 14 residues. CDR3 nucleotide sequence: TGTGCCACCCTCGAGGGGCGGAGTGATGAAAAACTGTTTTTT. Protein: CATLEGRSDEKLFF. The complete variable domain, with remaining parts taken from reference TRBV2 and TRBJ1-4, reads EPEVTQTPSHQVTQMGQEVILRCVPISNHLYFYWYRQILGQKVEFLVSFYNNEISEKSEIFDDQFSVERPDGSNFTLKIRSTKLEDSAMYFCATLEGRSDEKLFFGSGTQLSVL.